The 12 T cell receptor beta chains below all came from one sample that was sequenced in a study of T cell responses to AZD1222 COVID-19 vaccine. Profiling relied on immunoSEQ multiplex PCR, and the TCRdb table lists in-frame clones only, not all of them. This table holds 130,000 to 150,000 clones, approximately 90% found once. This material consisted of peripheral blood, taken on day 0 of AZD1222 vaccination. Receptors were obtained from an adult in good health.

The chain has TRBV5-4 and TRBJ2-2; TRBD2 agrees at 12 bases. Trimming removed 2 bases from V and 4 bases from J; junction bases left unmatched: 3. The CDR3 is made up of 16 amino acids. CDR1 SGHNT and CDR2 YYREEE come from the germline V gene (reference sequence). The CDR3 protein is CASSLRLAGATGELFF. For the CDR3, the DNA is TGTGCCAGCAGCTTACGACTAGCGGGGGCCACCGGGGAGCTGTTTTTT.

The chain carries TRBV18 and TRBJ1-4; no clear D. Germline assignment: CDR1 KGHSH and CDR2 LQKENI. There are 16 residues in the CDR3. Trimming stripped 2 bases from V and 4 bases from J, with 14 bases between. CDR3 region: CASSPTQVENNEKLFF. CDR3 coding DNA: TGTGCCAGCTCACCAACCCAGGTTGAGAATAATGAAAAACTGTTTTTT.

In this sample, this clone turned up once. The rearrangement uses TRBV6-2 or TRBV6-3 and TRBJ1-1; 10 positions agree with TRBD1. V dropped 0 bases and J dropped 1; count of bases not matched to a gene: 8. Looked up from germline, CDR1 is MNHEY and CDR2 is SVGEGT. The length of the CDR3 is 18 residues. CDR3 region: CASSYSGDRGTGNTEAFF. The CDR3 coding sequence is TGTGCCAGCAGTTACTCGGGGGACAGGGGCACGGGGAACACTGAAGCTTTCTTT.

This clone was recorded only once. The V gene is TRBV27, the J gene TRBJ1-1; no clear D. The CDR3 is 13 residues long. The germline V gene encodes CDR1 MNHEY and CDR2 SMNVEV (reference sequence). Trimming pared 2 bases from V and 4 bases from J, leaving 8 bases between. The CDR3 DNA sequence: TGTGCCAGCAGTTTACTTCAGAGCACTGAAGCTTTCTTT. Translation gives CASSLLQSTEAFF.

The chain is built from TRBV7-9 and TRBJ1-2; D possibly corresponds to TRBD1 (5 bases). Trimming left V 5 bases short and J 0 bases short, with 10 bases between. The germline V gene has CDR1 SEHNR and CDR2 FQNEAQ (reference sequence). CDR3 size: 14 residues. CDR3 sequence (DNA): TGTGCCAGCAGCACACGACAGACTAACTATGGCTACACCTTC. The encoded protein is CASSTRQTNYGYTF.

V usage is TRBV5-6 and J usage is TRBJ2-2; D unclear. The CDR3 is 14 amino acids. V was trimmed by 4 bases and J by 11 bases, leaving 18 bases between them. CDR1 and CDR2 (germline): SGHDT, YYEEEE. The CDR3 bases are TGTGCCAGCAGCAACTGGTGGACCTCTCAAGAGCTGTTTTTT. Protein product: CASSNWWTSQELFF. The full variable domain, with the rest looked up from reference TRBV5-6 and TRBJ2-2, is DAGVTQSPTHLIKTRGQQVTLRCSPKSGHDTVSWYQQALGQGPQFIFQYYEEEERQRGNFPDRFSGHQFPNYSSELNVNALLLGDSALYLCASSNWWTSQELFFGEGSRLTVL.

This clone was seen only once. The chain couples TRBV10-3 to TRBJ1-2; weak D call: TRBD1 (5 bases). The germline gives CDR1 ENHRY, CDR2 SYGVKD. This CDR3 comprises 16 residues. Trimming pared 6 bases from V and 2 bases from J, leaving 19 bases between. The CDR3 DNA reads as TGTGCCATCAGCGCACACCCAGGGTTGGGGAACTATGGCTACACCTTC. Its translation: CAISAHPGLGNYGYTF.

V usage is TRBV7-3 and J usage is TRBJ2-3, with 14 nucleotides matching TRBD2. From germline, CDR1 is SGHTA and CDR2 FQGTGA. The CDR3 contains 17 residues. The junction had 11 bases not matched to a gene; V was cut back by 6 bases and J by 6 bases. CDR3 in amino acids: CASSPQRLAGGKDTQYF. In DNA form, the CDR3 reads TGTGCCAGCAGTCCCCAAAGACTAGCGGGGGGGAAGGATACGCAGTATTTT.

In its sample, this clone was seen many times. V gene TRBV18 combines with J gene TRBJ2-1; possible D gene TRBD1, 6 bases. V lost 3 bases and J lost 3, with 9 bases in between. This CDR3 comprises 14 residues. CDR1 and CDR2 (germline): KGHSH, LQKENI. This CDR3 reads CASSPTGFYNEQFF. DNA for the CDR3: TGTGCCAGCTCACCTACAGGGTTCTACAATGAGCAGTTCTTC.

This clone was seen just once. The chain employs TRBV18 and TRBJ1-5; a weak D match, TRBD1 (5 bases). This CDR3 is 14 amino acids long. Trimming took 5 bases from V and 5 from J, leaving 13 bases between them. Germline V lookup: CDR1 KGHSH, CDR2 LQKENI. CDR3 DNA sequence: TGTGCCAGCTCAGAGGCAGGGCCCGATCAGCCCCAGCATTTT. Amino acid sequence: CASSEAGPDQPQHF.

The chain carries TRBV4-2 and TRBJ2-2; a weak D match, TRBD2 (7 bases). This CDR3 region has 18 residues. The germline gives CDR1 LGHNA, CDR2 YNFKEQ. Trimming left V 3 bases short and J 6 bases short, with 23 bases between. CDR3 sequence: CASSQGAGEGVSAGELFF. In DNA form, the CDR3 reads TGTGCCAGCAGCCAGGGAGCCGGGGAGGGGGTTAGCGCCGGGGAGCTGTTTTTT.

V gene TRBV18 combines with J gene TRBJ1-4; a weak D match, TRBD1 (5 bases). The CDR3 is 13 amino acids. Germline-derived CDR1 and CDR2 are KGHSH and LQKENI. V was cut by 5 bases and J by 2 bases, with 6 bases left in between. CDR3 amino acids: CASSRGTNEKLFF. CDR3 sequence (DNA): TGTGCCAGCTCAAGGGGTACTAATGAAAAACTGTTTTTT.